This is a list of T cell receptor beta chains from one sample in a study of OX40 agonist ivuxolimab in advanced cancers. Some clones are missing from TCRdb's copy, which holds only in-frame ones; the method was immunoSEQ multiplex PCR. Of about 92,000 clones listed, roughly 88% were seen once; the top ten hold 0.33%. Sequencing used CD4+ or CD8+ T cells sorted from blood, obtained in a trial of the OX40 agonist ivuxolimab. The source of these receptors is an adult with an advanced solid tumor such as melanoma, head and neck, liver or kidney cancer. Each CDR3 is given with its conserved first and last residue. The order of the fields is clone size, J gene, D gene, V gene, CDR3 protein, CDR3 DNA. D genes are given only for firm matches. A clone size is listed for some rows: how often the clone was seen (once, few, many), or a class if it is expanded.

- TRBJ1-3 - TRBV7-2 CASSLALRGNTIYF TGTGCCAGCAGCTTAGCGCTCAGGGGAAACACCATATATTTT
- TRBJ2-3 - TRBV18 CASSLTDTQYF TGTGCCAGCTCACTTACAGATACGCAGTATTTT
once TRBJ2-2 TRBD2 TRBV7-6 CASSLGSSGTNTGELFF TGTGCCAGCAGCTTGGGAAGTAGCGGGACGAACACCGGGGAGCTGTTTTTT
- TRBJ2-6 - TRBV19 CASSITRVANVLTF TGTGCCAGTAGTATAACGCGGGTGGCCAACGTCCTGACTTTC
- TRBJ1-5 TRBD1 TRBV18 CASSPPTGGRNQPQHF TGTGCCAGCTCACCACCGACAGGGGGAAGAAATCAGCCCCAGCATTTT
- TRBJ2-5 - TRBV28 CASSWGRKETQYF TGTGCCAGCAGTTGGGGGCGCAAAGAGACCCAGTACTTC
- TRBJ2-1 - TRBV5-5 CASSFLALGGNEQFF TGTGCCAGCAGCTTCCTAGCGTTGGGAGGCAATGAGCAGTTCTTC
once TRBJ2-1 TRBD2 TRBV18 CASSPTSSSYNEQFF TGTGCCAGCTCACCGACTAGCAGCTCCTACAATGAGCAGTTCTTC
once TRBJ2-1 - TRBV7-2 CASSPLGVYNEQFF TGTGCCAGCAGCCCCCTGGGCGTTTACAATGAGCAGTTCTTC
- TRBJ2-7 - TRBV2 CASSGHGLGSYEQYF TGTGCCAGCAGTGGGCACGGGTTGGGGTCCTACGAGCAGTACTTC
- TRBJ2-7 TRBD2 TRBV7-2 CASSLSSGGRVREQYF TGTGCCAGCAGCTTATCTAGCGGAGGGAGAGTTCGCGAGCAGTACTTC
- TRBJ1-1 TRBD1 TRBV18 CASSPLRTGAMNTEAFF TGTGCCAGCTCGCCCTTAAGGACAGGGGCCATGAACACTGAAGCTTTCTTT
- TRBJ2-4 - TRBV28 CASRNVETGQTSALAKNIQYF TGTGCCAGCCGGAATGTTGAGACAGGCCAAACTAGCGCTTTAGCCAAAAACATTCAGTACTTC
- TRBJ2-4 - TRBV5-3 CARSLAFRRVRRNIQYF TGTGCCAGAAGCTTGGCTTTCAGGCGGGTACGGCGAAACATTCAGTACTTC
- TRBJ2-6 - TRBV7-3 CASSSQVGGGAGANVLTF TGTGCCAGCAGCTCCCAGGTGGGAGGTGGAGCTGGGGCCAACGTCCTGACTTTC
- TRBJ2-1 TRBD2 TRBV28 CASSSSLAGVHNEQFF TGTGCCAGCAGTTCGTCCCTAGCGGGAGTCCACAATGAGCAGTTCTTC
- TRBJ2-2 TRBD2 TRBV6-6 CASSRPWGGTGELFF TGTGCCAGCAGCCGCCCTTGGGGGGGCACCGGGGAGCTGTTTTTT
few TRBJ2-7 TRBD2 TRBV28 CASSFFSGSEQYF TGTGCCAGCAGTTTTTTTAGCGGGAGCGAGCAGTACTTC
- TRBJ2-7 TRBD2 TRBV18 CASSPRGTISTEQYF TGTGCCAGCTCACCTCGCGGGACTATCTCTACAGAGCAGTACTTC
- TRBJ1-1 - TRBV7-3 CASSLGLGTRGRTEAFF TGTGCCAGCAGCTTAGGCCTCGGGACCCGGGGCCGCACTGAAGCTTTCTTT
- TRBJ1-6 TRBD1 TRBV6-1 CASSGPDRESSPLHF TGTGCCAGCAGTGGACCCGACAGGGAAAGTTCACCCCTCCACTTT
- TRBJ2-2 TRBD1 TRBV7-2 CASSLRTGAGELFF TGTGCCAGCAGCTTAAGGACAGGCGCCGGGGAGCTGTTTTTT
- TRBJ1-5 - TRBV7-2 CASSLKGSAFSGNQPQHF TGTGCCAGCAGCTTAAAGGGTTCGGCCTTTTCGGGCAATCAGCCCCAGCATTTT
- TRBJ2-5 - TRBV18 CASSPPGGRETQYF TGTGCCAGCTCACCACCGGGGGGCCGAGAGACCCAGTACTTC
- TRBJ2-7 - TRBV2 CASQLTGFDEQYF TGTGCCAGCCAATTGACTGGTTTCGACGAGCAGTACTTC
- TRBJ2-7 - TRBV5-1 CASSQGTATSEQYF TGCGCCAGCAGCCAAGGGACGGCTACGAGCGAGCAGTACTTC
- TRBJ2-4 TRBD1 TRBV6-6 CASRLGQGMNIQYF TGTGCCAGCAGGCTGGGACAGGGGATGAACATTCAGTACTTC
- TRBJ2-3 TRBD1 TRBV7-9 CASGPGTGTDTQYF TGTGCCAGCGGCCCCGGGACAGGCACAGATACGCAGTATTTT
- TRBJ2-7 - TRBV5-4 CASSLMEYEQYF TGTGCCAGCAGCTTGATGGAGTACGAGCAGTACTTC
- TRBJ1-2 TRBD1 TRBV5-3 CARSPHDRGVLSYGYTF TGTGCCAGAAGCCCCCACGACAGGGGCGTCTTAAGCTATGGCTACACCTTC
- TRBJ2-7 TRBD2 TRBV19 CASRTSGRAGSDEQYF TGTGCCAGTAGAACTAGCGGGAGGGCCGGGTCAGACGAGCAGTACTTC